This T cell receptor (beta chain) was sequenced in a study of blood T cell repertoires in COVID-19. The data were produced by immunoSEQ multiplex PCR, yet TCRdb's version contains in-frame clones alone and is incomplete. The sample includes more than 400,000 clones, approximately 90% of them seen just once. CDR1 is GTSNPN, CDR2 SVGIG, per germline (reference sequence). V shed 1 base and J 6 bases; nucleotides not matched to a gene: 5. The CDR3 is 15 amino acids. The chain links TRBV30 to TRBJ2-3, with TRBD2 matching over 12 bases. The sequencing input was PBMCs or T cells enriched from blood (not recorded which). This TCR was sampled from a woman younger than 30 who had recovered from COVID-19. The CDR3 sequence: CAWSGLAGGLDTQYF. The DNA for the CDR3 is TGTGCCTGGAGTGGGCTAGCGGGGGGGCTGGATACGCAGTATTTT.